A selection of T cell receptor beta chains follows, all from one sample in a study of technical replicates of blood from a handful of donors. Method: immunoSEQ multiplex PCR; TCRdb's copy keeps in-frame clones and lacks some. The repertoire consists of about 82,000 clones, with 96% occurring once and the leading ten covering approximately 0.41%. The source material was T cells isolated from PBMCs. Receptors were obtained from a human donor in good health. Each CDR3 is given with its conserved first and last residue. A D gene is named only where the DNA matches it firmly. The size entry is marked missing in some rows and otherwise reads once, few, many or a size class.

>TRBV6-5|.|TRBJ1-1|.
TGTGCCAGCAGTCAACATCGACAGTCGAACACTGAAGCTTTCTTT
CASSQHRQSNTEAFF
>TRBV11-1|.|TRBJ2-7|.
TGTGCCAGCAGCTCCACCTACGAGCAGTACTTC
CASSSTYEQYF
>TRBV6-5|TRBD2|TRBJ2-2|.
TGTGCCAGCAGTAGCGGGAGTGCCACCGGGGAGCTGTTTTTT
CASSSGSATGELFF
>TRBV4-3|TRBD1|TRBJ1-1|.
TGCGCCAGCAGCCAAGATGGACAGGGAGAAAATGGGGCGAATGAAGCTTTCTTT
CASSQDGQGENGANEAFF
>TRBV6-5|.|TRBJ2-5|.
TGTGCCAGCAGTTACTCCGGGGAGACCCAGTACTTC
CASSYSGETQYF
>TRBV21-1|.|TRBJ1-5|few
TGTGCCAGCAGCAAAGCTCCACAGTTACATCAGCCCCAGCATTTT
CASSKAPQLHQPQHF
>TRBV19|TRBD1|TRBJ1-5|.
TGTGCCAGCCTTCAGGGACAGGGCATTCAGCCCCAGCATTTT
CASLQGQGIQPQHF
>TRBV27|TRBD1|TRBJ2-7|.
TGTGCCAGCAGAACAACCGGGACAGGGGTCCACGAGCAGTACTTC
CASRTTGTGVHEQYF
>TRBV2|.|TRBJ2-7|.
TGTGCCAGCAGTGATCCAGGGGCCGAGCAGTACTTC
CASSDPGAEQYF
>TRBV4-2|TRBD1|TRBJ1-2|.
TGTGCCAGCAGCCACCATAGCCAGGGGGTAACCTATGGCTACACCTTC
CASSHHSQGVTYGYTF
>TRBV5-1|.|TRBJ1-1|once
TGCGCCAGCAGCTATGGACGGGGAATGGACACTGAAGCTTTCTTT
CASSYGRGMDTEAFF
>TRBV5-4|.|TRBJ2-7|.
TGTGCCAGCAGCTCCCGGGACTGGGGTTCGGCCTACGAGCAGTACTTC
CASSSRDWGSAYEQYF
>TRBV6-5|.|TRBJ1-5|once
TGTGCCAGCAGGGACCAGGGTCTAGGCCAGCCCCAGCATTTT
CASRDQGLGQPQHF
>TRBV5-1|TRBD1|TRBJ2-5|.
TGCGCCAGCAGCTGGTGGACAGGTCCTCAAGAGACCCAGTACTTC
CASSWWTGPQETQYF
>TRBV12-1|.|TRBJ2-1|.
TGTGCCAGCAGTTTTCCCCAACAGGGGTTAAGGGACAATGAGCAGTTCTTC
CASSFPQQGLRDNEQFF
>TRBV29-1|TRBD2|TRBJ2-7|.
TGCAGCGTCGGTAGGGGGAGGGGAGGACTAGCGGGAGACGAGCAGTACTTC
CSVGRGRGGLAGDEQYF
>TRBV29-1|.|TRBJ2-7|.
TGCAGCGTCCTGGTGGGCTTAGCCTACGAGCAGTACTTC
CSVLVGLAYEQYF
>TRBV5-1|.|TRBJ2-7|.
TGCGCCAGCAGCTTACGAGGGGGTTACGAGCAGTACTTC
CASSLRGGYEQYF
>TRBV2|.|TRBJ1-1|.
TGTGCCAGCAGTTTGAGCAGGCTTTACACTGAAGCTTTCTTT
CASSLSRLYTEAFF
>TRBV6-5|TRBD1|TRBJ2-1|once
TGTGCCAGCAGTTACTGGATGGGGACAGGGGGGAATGAGCAGTTCTTC
CASSYWMGTGGNEQFF
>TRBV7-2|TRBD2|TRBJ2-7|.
TGTGCCAGCACCGAGGGACTAGCGGGAAACTACGAGCAGTACTTC
CASTEGLAGNYEQYF
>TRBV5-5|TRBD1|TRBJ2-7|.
TGTGCCAGCAGCAGGGGACAGGGATACGAGCAGTACTTC
CASSRGQGYEQYF
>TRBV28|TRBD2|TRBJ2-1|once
TGTGCCAGCAGTAGGACTAGCGGGAGGCGCAATGAGCAGTTCTTC
CASSRTSGRRNEQFF
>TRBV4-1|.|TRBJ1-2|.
TGCGCCAGCAGCCAAGATACGACAGACAACTATGGCTACACCTTC
CASSQDTTDNYGYTF
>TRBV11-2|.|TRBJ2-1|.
TGTGCCAGCAGCTTAGACTCAGGGTGGGCCTCCAATGAGCAGTTCTTC
CASSLDSGWASNEQFF
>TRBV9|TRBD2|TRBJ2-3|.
TGTGCCAGCAGCCTACAGATAGCGGGAGGGCACGGAGATACGCAGTATTTT
CASSLQIAGGHGDTQYF
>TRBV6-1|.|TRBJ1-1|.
TGTGCCAGCAGTGAGTGGGCTACTGAAGCTTTCTTT
CASSEWATEAFF
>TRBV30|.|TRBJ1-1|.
TGTGCCTGGTATAACCAGGGAAGGGCTTTCTTT
CAWYNQGRAFF
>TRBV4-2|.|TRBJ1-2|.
TGTGCCAGCAGCCAAGATAGCGGCGGCTACACCTTC
CASSQDSGGYTF
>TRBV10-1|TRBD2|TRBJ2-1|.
TGCGCCACCAACGGAGCGGGAGGGCATAGCACAATTGAGCAGTTCTTC
CATNGAGGHSTIEQFF
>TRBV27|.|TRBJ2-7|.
TGTGCCAGCAGTTTTGGGAGGGGGGTATTCTACGAGCAGTACTTC
CASSFGRGVFYEQYF
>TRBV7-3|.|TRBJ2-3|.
TGTGCCAGCAGCCCTGGACTGCTCCCAGATACGCAGTATTTT
CASSPGLLPDTQYF
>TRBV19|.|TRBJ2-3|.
TGTGCCAGTAGTATCCAAGTTAAGCGCCCCACAGATACGCAGTATTTT
CASSIQVKRPTDTQYF
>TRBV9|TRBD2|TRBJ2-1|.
TGTGCCAGCAGCGTAGTGGATAGCGGGAGCAATGAGCAGTTCTTC
CASSVVDSGSNEQFF
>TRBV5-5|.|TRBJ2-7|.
TGTGCCAGCAGCTTGCGTTTAACTGGAGGGTTCTACGAGCAGTACTTC
CASSLRLTGGFYEQYF
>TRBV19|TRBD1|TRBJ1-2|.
TGTGCCAGTCGTCAGGGGGACTACACCTTC
CASRQGDYTF
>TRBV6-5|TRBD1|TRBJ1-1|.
TGTGCCAGCAACGGACAGGGTGTTGCTGAAGCTTTCTTT
CASNGQGVAEAFF
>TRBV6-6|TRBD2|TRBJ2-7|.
TGTGCCAGCAGTTACTCAGGCGGGAGCTCCTACGAGCAGTACTTC
CASSYSGGSSYEQYF
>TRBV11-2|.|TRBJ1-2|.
TGTGCCAGCGGTCCCCCGGGACTGTTCTATGGCTACACCTTC
CASGPPGLFYGYTF
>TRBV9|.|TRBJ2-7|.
TGTGCCAGCAGCGTAGCAGACTCCTACGAGCAGTACTTC
CASSVADSYEQYF
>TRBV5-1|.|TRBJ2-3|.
TGCGCCAGCAGCTTGGACGCCGGAAGGGGGACAGATACGCAGTATTTT
CASSLDAGRGTDTQYF
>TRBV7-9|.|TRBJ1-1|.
TGTGCCAGCAGCTCCGAGGGAATCAGTGAAGCTTTCTTT
CASSSEGISEAFF
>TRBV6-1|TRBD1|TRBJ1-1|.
TGTGCCAGCAGATCCGGCCAGGGGGAGAACACTGAAGCTTTCTTT
CASRSGQGENTEAFF
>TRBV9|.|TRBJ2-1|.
TGTGCCAGCAGCGTAGGCTTAAACCAACAGCGGGATGAGCAGTTCTTC
CASSVGLNQQRDEQFF
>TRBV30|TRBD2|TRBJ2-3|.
TGTGCCTGGAGTCGACTAGCGGGCCTCACAGATACGCAGTATTTT
CAWSRLAGLTDTQYF
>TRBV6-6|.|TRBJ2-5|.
TGTGCCAGCAGTGTGACAGGACCCCAAGAGACCCAGTACTTC
CASSVTGPQETQYF
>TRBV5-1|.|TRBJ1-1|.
TGCGCCAGCAGCTTGTCTGGCAGGGCTGAAGCTTTCTTT
CASSLSGRAEAFF
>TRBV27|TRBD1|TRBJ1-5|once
TGTGCCAGCAGTTTATCAAGGACAGGGGGCATTCAGCCCCAGCATTTT
CASSLSRTGGIQPQHF
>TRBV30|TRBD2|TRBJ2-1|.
TGTGCCTGGAGTAACGGGGGGGTTGAGCAGTTCTTC
CAWSNGGVEQFF